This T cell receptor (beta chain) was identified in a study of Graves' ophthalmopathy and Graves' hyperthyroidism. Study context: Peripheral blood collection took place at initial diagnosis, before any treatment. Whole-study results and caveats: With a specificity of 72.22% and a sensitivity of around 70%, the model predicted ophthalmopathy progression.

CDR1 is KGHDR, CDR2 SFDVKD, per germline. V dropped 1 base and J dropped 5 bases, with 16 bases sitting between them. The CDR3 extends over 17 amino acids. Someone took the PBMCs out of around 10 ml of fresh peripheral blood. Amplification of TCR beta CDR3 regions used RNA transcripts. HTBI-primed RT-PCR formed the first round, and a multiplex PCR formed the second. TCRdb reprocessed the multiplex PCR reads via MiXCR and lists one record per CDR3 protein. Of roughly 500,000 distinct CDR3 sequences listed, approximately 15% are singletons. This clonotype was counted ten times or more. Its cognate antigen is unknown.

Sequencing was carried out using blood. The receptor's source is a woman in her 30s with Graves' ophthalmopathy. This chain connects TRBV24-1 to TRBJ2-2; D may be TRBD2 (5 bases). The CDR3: CATSDFDSGERTGELFF. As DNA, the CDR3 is TGTGCCACCAGTGATTTCGACTCTGGGGAGAGGACCGGGGAGCTGTTTTTT.